The 32 T cell receptor beta chains given below trace back to one sample, sequenced in a study of CD4 T cells in relation to SARS-CoV-2 and coronaviruses. Profiled with immunoSEQ multiplex PCR; TCRdb holds only in-frame clones, not every one. This table has some 22,000 clones, around 72% appearing once. Unexposed donor CD4+ T cells date from about 2011-2018, before the COVID-19 pandemic. CD4+ T cells were isolated from the cells after around 10 days of culture. These receptors have no identified antigens. Sequenced input: CD4+ T cells from PBMCs, cultured in vitro. The receptors come from a human donor in good health.

The chain recombines TRBV19 with TRBJ1-5, with TRBD1 matching over 11 bases. The V segment lost 6 bases and the J segment 5 bases; nucleotides outside the gene matches: 3. This CDR3 has 14 residues. Germline loops: CDR1 LNHDA, CDR2 SQIVND (reference sequence). This CDR3 reads CASRGQGVYQPQHF. The CDR3 nucleotides read TGTGCCAGTAGGGGACAGGGGGTATATCAGCCCCAGCATTTT.

The rearrangement joins TRBV6-5 to TRBJ2-7, with TRBD2 matching over 7 bases. The V gene's germline CDR1 is MNHEY and CDR2 SVGAGI. J gave up 3 bases and V 4 bases, and 6 bases lay outside the gene matches. The CDR3 is 14 residues long. The CDR3 reads CASSSLTSNYEQYF. Here the CDR3 DNA reads TGTGCCAGCAGTTCCCTGACTAGCAACTACGAGCAGTACTTC.

This chain connects TRBV2 to TRBJ1-1; D gene unclear. CDR3 length: 14 amino acids. With 6 bases removed from V and 1 base from J, the gap between germline ends came to 12 bases. Germline CDR1 is SNHLY and CDR2 is FYNNEI. DNA for the CDR3: TGTGCCAGCAGGAAGTGGCACGAGAACACTGAAGCTTTCTTT. This translates into CASRKWHENTEAFF. The full variable domain, with the rest looked up from reference TRBV2 and TRBJ1-1, is EPEVTQTPSHQVTQMGQEVILRCVPISNHLYFYWYRQILGQKVEFLVSFYNNEISEKSEIFDDQFSVERPDGSNFTLKIRSTKLEDSAMYFCASRKWHENTEAFFGQGTRLTVV.

The V call is TRBV6-5, the J call TRBJ2-3; D remains unclear. The CDR3 extends over 15 amino acids. Per the germline V gene, CDR1 is MNHEY and CDR2 is SVGAGI. V lost 5 bases to trimming and J lost 0 bases, with 12 bases between them. The chain's CDR3 is CASSTQIVSTDTQYF. CDR3 DNA: TGTGCCAGCAGTACACAGATAGTTAGCACAGATACGCAGTATTTT.

This clone has just a few counts. The chain combines TRBV30 with TRBJ2-5; D may be TRBD2 (5 bases). This CDR3 is built from 12 residues. V lost 2 bases and J 2 bases, leaving 6 bases between the germline ends. The V gene's germline CDR1 is GTSNPN and CDR2 SVGIG (reference sequence). This CDR3 reads CAWSPGQETQYF. For the CDR3, the DNA is TGTGCCTGGAGTCCGGGACAAGAGACCCAGTACTTC.

The gene calls are TRBV2 and TRBJ2-5; 13 bases line up with TRBD2. The CDR3 is 14 amino acids. After removal of 4 bases from V and 4 bases from J, the junction contained 0 bases not matched to a gene. Germline assignment: CDR1 SNHLY and CDR2 FYNNEI. CDR3: CASSGTSGRETQYF. CDR3 nucleotides: TGTGCCAGCAGTGGGACTAGCGGGAGAGAGACCCAGTACTTC.

The J gene is TRBJ2-7, the V gene TRBV19; D is uncertain. V was clipped by 4 bases and J by 4 bases, with 8 bases between them. Germline CDR1 and CDR2: LNHDA and SQIVND (reference sequence). The CDR3 runs to 12 residues. CDR3 sequence reads: CASSNGPYEQYF. The CDR3 region has the DNA TGTGCCAGTAGTAACGGGCCATACGAGCAGTACTTC.

This clone is labeled medium-sized. V usage is TRBV7-3 and J usage is TRBJ2-1; TRBD1 is a possible D gene (6 bases). The CDR3 is 18 amino acids. Trimming removed 5 bases from V and 0 bases from J, with 20 bases in between. Germline-derived CDR1 and CDR2 are SGHTA and FQGTGA. The CDR3 DNA follows: TGTGCCAGCAGCACAAGGGACATAGCTAGAAGCTCCTACAATGAGCAGTTCTTC. This sequence encodes CASSTRDIARSSYNEQFF.

The rearrangement joins TRBV2 to TRBJ2-7; unclear D gene. V lost 3 bases and J lost 9, with 15 bases in between. Germline CDR1 reads SNHLY; CDR2 reads FYNNEI. The CDR3 loop spans 13 amino acids. CDR3 DNA: TGTGCCAGCAGTGACTTGGGATCCGAAACGCAGTACTTC. This encodes CASSDLGSETQYF.

The V call is TRBV24-1, the J call TRBJ1-2; 8 bases fit TRBD1. CDR3 length equals 13 residues. Per germline, CDR1 KGHDR and CDR2 SFDVKD. With V trimmed by 7 bases and J by 2 bases, 2 bases remained unmatched. The CDR3 spells CATSRDRNYGYTF. The CDR3 DNA follows: TGTGCCACCAGCCGGGACAGGAACTATGGCTACACCTTC.

The chain carries TRBV18 and TRBJ2-3, with 10 bases matching TRBD1. V shed 5 bases, J shed 4 bases, and the junction held 9 bases outside the gene matches. Germline V gives CDR1 KGHSH, CDR2 LQKENI. CDR3 length: 16 amino acids. CDR3 in amino acids: CASSKKPGQGSDTQYF. Written as DNA, the CDR3 is TGTGCCAGCTCAAAAAAACCGGGACAGGGGTCAGATACGCAGTATTTT.

This clone was seen only a few times. The genes are TRBV7-2 and TRBJ2-2, with D perhaps matching TRBD1 or TRBD2 (7 bases each). The CDR3 contains 14 residues. Germline V lookup: CDR1 SGHTA, CDR2 FQGNSA. Trimming pared 4 bases from V and 4 bases from J, leaving 10 bases between. CDR3 amino acids: CASSSGGVTGELFF. The CDR3 coding sequence is TGTGCCAGCAGCTCAGGGGGGGTCACCGGGGAGCTGTTTTTT.

This chain uses TRBV5-1 with TRBJ2-5; TRBD1 matches 7 bases. Germline V gene lookup returns CDR1 SGHRS and CDR2 YFSETQ. V lost 3 bases to trimming and J lost 3 bases; unmatched junction nucleotides: 5. The CDR3 length is 14 residues. CDR3 sequence reads: CASSSGTDKETQYF. The CDR3, as DNA: TGCGCCAGCAGCTCCGGGACAGACAAAGAGACCCAGTACTTC. The variable domain in full, completed from reference TRBV5-1 and TRBJ2-5, reads KAGVTQTPRYLIKTRGQQVTLSCSPISGHRSVSWYQQTPGQGLQFLFEYFSETQRNKGNFPGRFSGRQFSNSRSEMNVSTLELGDSALYLCASSSGTDKETQYFGPGTRLLVL.

The chain couples TRBV14 to TRBJ2-1; TRBD1 matches at 7 bases. V was clipped by 2 bases and J by 9 bases; unmatched bases: 4. Germline V CDR1 and CDR2: SGHDN, FVKESK. The CDR3 totals 13 residues. CDR3 coding DNA: TGTGCCAGCAGCCAACAGGGGGTCGGTGAGCAGTTCTTC. Translation gives CASSQQGVGEQFF.

CDR3 bases: TGCGCCAGCAGCCCATATTTCGCGACAGGGAGTAAGAATGAGCAGTTCTTC. Its protein product is CASSPYFATGSKNEQFF. V usage is TRBV5-1 and J usage is TRBJ2-1, with TRBD1 matching 7 bases. This CDR3 is built from 17 residues. The V and J ends lost 4 bases and 7 bases, in that order; junction bases with no gene match: 17. From germline, CDR1 is SGHRS and CDR2 YFSETQ.

The V and J genes are TRBV4-1 and TRBJ2-1; TRBD2 aligns across 8 bases. With 4 bases clipped from V and 5 bases from J, the junction kept 10 bases outside the gene matches. The CDR3 has 16 amino acids. Germline V CDR1 and CDR2: MGHRA, YSYEKL. The CDR3 DNA sequence: TGCGCCAGCAGCCGATTACCGGGACTAGGTAACAATGAGCAGTTCTTC. Amino acids: CASSRLPGLGNNEQFF.

This clone came up a few times. This rearrangement joins TRBV5-1 to TRBJ1-2, with 8 bases fitting TRBD1. Germline V gives CDR1 SGHRS, CDR2 YFSETQ. The J segment lost 7 bases and the V segment lost 1 base, leaving 6 bases of the junction unmatched. The CDR3 contains 14 residues. The CDR3 loop is CASSLQGALVGYTF. Written as DNA, the CDR3 is TGCGCCAGCAGCTTGCAGGGGGCCTTGGTTGGCTACACCTTC.

This clone is medium-sized by share. The chain combines TRBV5-5 with TRBJ2-1; 10 bases are shared with TRBD1. CDR3 length: 14 residues. Losses at the gene ends were 6 bases for V and 8 bases for J; bases not matched to a gene: 8. CDR1 and CDR2 from the germline V gene are SGHKS and YYEKEE (reference sequence). CDR3 amino acids: CASTRTGGSYEQFF. CDR3 sequence (DNA): TGTGCCAGCACCCGGACAGGGGGAAGTTATGAGCAGTTCTTC.

The V call is TRBV6-4, the J call TRBJ2-7; TRBD1 aligns across 8 bases. Germline CDR1 and CDR2: MRHNA and SNTAGT. The ends lost 7 bases at V and 5 bases at J; junction bases unmatched: 16. CDR3 length: 16 amino acids. The CDR3 DNA is TGTGCCAGCAAGAGCCGGGACAGGATTCCCATCGACGAGCAGTACTTC. Its translation: CASKSRDRIPIDEQYF.

The rearrangement links TRBV9 to TRBJ1-2; 8 nucleotides align to TRBD1. The CDR3 is made up of 17 amino acids. Germline CDR1 SGDLS, CDR2 YYNGEE. The J segment lost 6 bases and the V segment lost 0 bases, leaving 13 bases of the junction unmatched. The CDR3 DNA follows: TGTGCCAGCAGCGTAGTCGGGACAGGCTCTGTATTGGATGGCTACACCTTC. Translating it yields CASSVVGTGSVLDGYTF.

V usage is TRBV19 and J usage is TRBJ2-1; 8 bases map to TRBD1. Trimming removed 8 bases from V and 7 bases from J; junction bases left unmatched: 13. CDR1 LNHDA and CDR2 SQIVND come from the germline V gene (reference sequence). The CDR3 contains 15 residues. The CDR3 here is CASAVGRTGFNEQFF. The CDR3 bases are TGTGCCAGTGCCGTGGGGCGGACAGGGTTTAATGAGCAGTTCTTC.

The chain couples TRBV5-1 to TRBJ2-7; D is perhaps TRBD2 (6 bases). CDR3 length: 13 residues. V lost 4 bases and J 0 bases, leaving 8 bases between the germline ends. CDR1 is SGHRS and CDR2 is YFSETQ in the germline V gene. This chain's CDR3 is CASSQTSSYEQYF. CDR3 nucleotide sequence: TGCGCCAGCAGCCAGACTAGCTCCTACGAGCAGTACTTC.

The chain combines TRBV11-1 with TRBJ1-1; D unclear. Germline V CDR1 and CDR2: SGHAT, FQDESV (reference sequence). Trimming pared 3 bases from V and 0 bases from J, leaving 5 bases between. CDR3 size: 13 residues. The DNA of the CDR3 is TGTGCCAGCAGCTTCCACGTGAACACTGAAGCTTTCTTT. The encoded protein is CASSFHVNTEAFF.

This rearrangement joins TRBV6-6 to TRBJ1-6; 10 bases align to TRBD1. From germline, CDR1 is MNHNY and CDR2 SVGAGI (reference sequence). This CDR3 has 20 amino acids. With 5 bases clipped from V and 0 bases from J, the junction kept 13 bases outside the gene matches. CDR3 sequence: CASSQLGTGADSSYNSPLHF. The CDR3 region has the DNA TGTGCCAGCAGTCAACTGGGGACAGGGGCTGACAGCTCCTATAATTCACCCCTCCACTTT.

The CDR3: CASSPTSGDNEQFF. The CDR3 bases are TGTGCCAGCAGCCCCACCTCGGGTGACAATGAGCAGTTCTTC. The genes are TRBV5-4 and TRBJ2-1; D is unclear. Germline V gene lookup returns CDR1 SGHNT and CDR2 YYREEE (reference sequence). The V gene lost 4 bases and the J gene lost 5 bases, with 13 bases spanning the gap. CDR3 size: 14 residues.

The rearrangement joins TRBV7-2 to TRBJ1-5, with D hard to call. This CDR3 contains 13 residues. From germline, CDR1 is SGHTA and CDR2 FQGNSA. V lost 0 bases and J lost 6, with 6 bases in between. Here the CDR3 reads CASSLAGSQPQHF. CDR3 DNA: TGTGCCAGCAGCTTAGCGGGCAGTCAGCCCCAGCATTTT.

V gene TRBV5-6 combines with J gene TRBJ1-6, with 10 bases aligning to TRBD1. Per the germline V gene, CDR1 is SGHDT and CDR2 is YYEEEE. V was clipped by 4 bases and J by 10 bases; unmatched bases: 8. The CDR3 has 15 residues. DNA of the CDR3: TGTGCCAGCAGCCCACCCGGGACAGGGGTATCACCCCTCCACTTT. This gives the protein CASSPPGTGVSPLHF.

The V call is TRBV10-3, the J call TRBJ2-1; 12 positions match TRBD2. CDR3 length: 15 amino acids. The junction had 11 bases not matched to a gene; V was cut back by 8 bases and J by 9 bases. The germline V gene has CDR1 ENHRY and CDR2 SYGVKD. CDR3 region: CAIGSSGRVLGEQFF. CDR3 sequence (DNA): TGTGCCATCGGATCTAGCGGGAGGGTTTTGGGTGAGCAGTTCTTC.

This chain connects TRBV20-1 to TRBJ2-1; 10 nucleotides match TRBD1. The CDR3 extends over 14 amino acids. J gave up 7 bases and V 3 bases, and 6 bases lay outside the gene matches. CDR1 is DFQATT, CDR2 SNEGSKA, per germline (reference sequence). The CDR3 spells CSASSGTGANEQFF. In DNA, the CDR3 is TGCAGTGCTAGTAGTGGGACAGGGGCAAATGAGCAGTTCTTC.

The V gene is TRBV19, the J gene TRBJ1-5, with 8 bases matching TRBD1. This CDR3 is 17 amino acids long. Per germline, CDR1 LNHDA and CDR2 SQIVND (reference sequence). With 4 bases clipped from V and 0 bases from J, the junction kept 8 bases outside the gene matches. This CDR3 reads CASSNYLQGGSNQPQHF. CDR3 in DNA: TGTGCCAGTAGTAATTACCTACAGGGGGGTAGCAATCAGCCCCAGCATTTT.

The chain combines TRBV6-5 with TRBJ2-2; 7 bases align to TRBD1. Germline V gene sequence: CDR1 MNHEY, CDR2 SVGAGI. V gave up 5 bases and J gave up 4 bases; unmatched junction bases: 7. The CDR3 covers 15 residues. CDR3 sequence: CASSPRQGGTGELFF. CDR3 bases: TGTGCCAGCAGTCCCAGACAGGGCGGCACCGGGGAGCTGTTTTTT.

The chain links TRBV18 to TRBJ2-7; 8 nucleotides agree with TRBD1. The CDR3 consists of 13 residues. The V segment lost 4 bases and the J segment 5 bases; nucleotides outside the gene matches: 4. The germline gives CDR1 KGHSH, CDR2 LQKENI. CDR3 bases: TGTGCCAGCTCACTGGACAGGGTCAACGAGCAGTACTTC. This translates into CASSLDRVNEQYF.